This T cell receptor beta chain was documented in a study of blood T cell repertoires in COVID-19. Study in general: Sample material is recorded as cDNA or gDNA derived from T cells, B-cell-depleted T cells, or PBMCs.

The V and J ends lost 5 bases and 7 bases respectively, with 21 bases between them. Germline CDR1 is SGHAT and CDR2 is FQNNGV. The CDR3 covers 16 residues. Some clones are missing from TCRdb's copy, which holds only in-frame ones; the method was immunoSEQ multiplex PCR. This table holds approximately 260,000 clones, about 79% found once. The sample comprised peripheral blood. This chain uses TRBV11-2 with TRBJ2-4, with D possibly being TRBD2 (6 bases). This clonotype was sampled from a woman older than 75 with acute or convalescent COVID-19. CDR3 sequence (DNA): TGTGCCAGCAGCCCCCCGGGGAGGTTGGCGAACAACATTCAGTACTTC. It yields the protein CASSPPGRLANNIQYF.